The TCR beta chain under discussion was sequenced for a study of blood T cell repertoires in COVID-19. TCRdb's table, derived via immunoSEQ multiplex PCR, lists solely in-frame clones and lacks some. The sample lists approximately 480,000 clones, roughly 87% occurring once. This receptor was taken from a woman in her late teens or twenties who had recovered from COVID-19. The specimen sequenced was PBMCs or T cells enriched from blood (not recorded which).

CDR3 protein: CATSRAGQGWDEQFF. The CDR3 nucleotides read TGTGCCACCAGCAGAGCAGGACAGGGTTGGGATGAGCAGTTCTTC. The chain has TRBV15 and TRBJ2-1, with 8 positions matching TRBD1. Germline CDR1 is LNHNV and CDR2 is YYDKDF (reference sequence). CDR3 length equals 15 residues. The trim removed 1 base at V and 8 bases at J, leaving 7 bases unmatched.